A single sample is the source of the 31 T cell receptor beta chains below, sequenced in a study of T cell repertoires in cytomegalovirus infection. TCRdb reprocessed the reads via MiXCR and lists one record per CDR3 protein. The sample shows roughly 120,000 distinct CDR3 sequences, about 32% of them seen only once. Their antigen targets remain unknown. The sequencing used CD8+ T cells from cultured PBMCs, collected from culture after CMV antigen stimulation. The receptors were gathered from a human donor in good health (CMV status not recorded). Some clones in this sample may be carry-over from other donors' samples.

This clonotype was detected only a few times. The rearrangement joins TRBV27 to TRBJ2-1; 7 bases line up with TRBD2. The length of the CDR3 is 14 residues. J was trimmed by 5 bases and V by 5 bases; bases with no gene match: 6. Germline V CDR1 and CDR2: MNHEY, SMNVEV (reference sequence). CDR3 residues: CASSHGLGNNEQFF. The CDR3, as DNA: TGTGCCAGCAGTCACGGACTAGGGAACAATGAGCAGTTCTTC.

The rearrangement joins TRBV6-2 or TRBV6-3 to TRBJ1-1; no definite D call. Germline V gene sequence: CDR1 MNHEY, CDR2 SVGEGT. This CDR3 is 13 amino acids long. V lost 6 bases and J lost 0, with 8 bases in between. DNA of the CDR3: TGTGCCAGCAGCTGGACCTTGAACACTGAAGCTTTCTTT. This gives the protein CASSWTLNTEAFF.

There are a few counts of this clonotype. V usage is TRBV4-1 and J usage is TRBJ2-7, with D perhaps TRBD2 (6 bases). V was trimmed by 0 bases and J by 1 base, leaving 16 bases between them. CDR3 length: 17 amino acids. Germline CDR1 is MGHRA and CDR2 is YSYEKL. The CDR3 is CASSQDGMGAGSYEQYF. CDR3 DNA: TGCGCCAGCAGCCAAGATGGGATGGGCGCGGGGTCCTACGAGCAGTACTTC.

The table lists this clonotype with a few counts. This chain connects TRBV11-2 to TRBJ2-6; D not resolved. The CDR3 extends over 15 amino acids. V lost 3 bases to trimming and J lost 0 bases, with 6 bases between them. Looked up from germline, CDR1 is SGHAT and CDR2 is FQNNGV. The DNA of the CDR3 is TGTGCCAGCAGCTTGGAGTACTCTGGGGCCAACGTCCTGACTTTC. It specifies CASSLEYSGANVLTF.

The chain combines TRBV12-3 or TRBV12-4 with TRBJ2-1; the match to TRBD2 covers 7 bases. V was pared by 3 bases and J by 2 bases, with 7 bases of the junction left unmatched. The CDR3 runs 16 residues. CDR3 region: CASSFEAGETYNEQFF. The CDR3 coding sequence is TGTGCCAGCAGTTTCGAGGCGGGGGAAACCTACAATGAGCAGTTCTTC.

This chain links TRBV4-3 with TRBJ1-1; perhaps TRBD1 as D (5 bases). Trimming removed 0 bases at V and 10 bases at J, with 12 bases between. This CDR3 region has 13 residues. CDR1 is LGHNA and CDR2 is YSLEER in the germline V gene. The CDR3 is CASSQESWGGAFF. The CDR3 DNA reads as TGCGCCAGCAGCCAAGAATCGTGGGGGGGAGCTTTCTTT.

This clonotype has a count of ten or more. V usage is TRBV7-2 and J usage is TRBJ2-7, with TRBD1 matching 9 bases. V shed 5 bases, J shed 2 bases, and the junction held 4 bases outside the gene matches. This CDR3 has 14 amino acids. Germline loops: CDR1 SGHTA, CDR2 FQGNSA. The CDR3: CASSLQGATYEQYF. In nucleotides, the CDR3 is TGTGCCAGCAGCCTACAGGGGGCAACCTACGAGCAGTACTTC.

This sequence joins TRBV19 and TRBJ1-2; TRBD1 is a possible D gene (6 bases). This CDR3 is built from 13 residues. Trimming took off 8 bases at V and 5 bases at J, with 15 bases between the two ends. The germline V gene has CDR1 LNHDA and CDR2 SQIVND (reference sequence). CDR3 in amino acids: CASSLNRVYGYTF. The CDR3 coding sequence is TGTGCCAGTTCCTTGAACAGGGTTTATGGCTACACCTTC.

The chain employs TRBV24-1 and TRBJ2-2; weak D call: TRBD2 (5 bases). Germline CDR1 is KGHDR and CDR2 is SFDVKD. The CDR3 is 16 amino acids. Trimming cost V 4 bases and J 2 bases, with 13 bases left between them. The CDR3: CATSELKRSNTGELFF. In DNA, the CDR3 is TGTGCCACCAGTGAATTGAAGCGGAGCAACACCGGGGAGCTGTTTTTT.

This clonotype was observed a handful of times. This chain links TRBV6-5 with TRBJ2-5, with 13 bases lining up with TRBD2. The CDR3 length is 16 residues. Germline CDR1 is MNHEY and CDR2 is SVGAGI. V trimming: 6 bases; J trimming: 0 bases; junction bases outside the gene matches: 4. DNA for the CDR3: TGTGCCAGCAGCTTTGGACTAGCGGGGGACCAAGAGACCCAGTACTTC. This sequence encodes CASSFGLAGDQETQYF.

This clonotype was counted ten times or more. The chain carries TRBV7-9 and TRBJ1-3, with 12 bases identical to TRBD1. The germline CDR1 and CDR2 sequences are SEHNR and FQNEAQ (reference sequence). V lost 6 bases and J lost 8; bases outside the gene matches: 8. The CDR3 contains 15 residues. CDR3 amino acids: CASSGTGGSEDTIYF. Here the CDR3 DNA reads TGTGCCAGCAGTGGGACAGGGGGCAGCGAAGACACCATATATTTT.

This sequence joins TRBV2 and TRBJ2-1, with TRBD1 identical over 9 bases. Germline loops: CDR1 SNHLY, CDR2 FYNNEI. The CDR3 contains 15 residues. The trim removed 7 bases at V and 7 bases at J, leaving 11 bases unmatched. The CDR3 region has the DNA TGTGCCAGCATCAAACAGGGGGCGTTCGGTAATGAGCAGTTCTTC. It encodes CASIKQGAFGNEQFF. Complete variable domain (other parts from reference TRBV2 and TRBJ2-1): EPEVTQTPSHQVTQMGQEVILRCVPISNHLYFYWYRQILGQKVEFLVSFYNNEISEKSEIFDDQFSVERPDGSNFTLKIRSTKLEDSAMYFCASIKQGAFGNEQFFGPGTRLTVL.

This CDR3 is CASSEPPGQHSPLHF. CDR3 DNA sequence: TGTGCCAGCAGTGAACCACCGGGACAGCATTCACCCCTCCACTTT. The rearrangement joins TRBV6-1 to TRBJ1-6; 7 bases align to TRBD1. Germline CDR1 MNHNS, CDR2 SASEGT. The CDR3 has 15 amino acids. Trimming at V came to 2 bases and at J to 8 bases, leaving 6 bases not matched to a gene.

This clonotype was recorded a few times. The rearrangement joins TRBV25-1 to TRBJ1-2; 11 bases map to TRBD1. Germline V gene data show CDR1 as MGHDK and CDR2 as SYGVNS. There are 15 residues in the CDR3. V shed 2 bases and J 8 bases; nucleotides not matched to a gene: 7. The CDR3 spells CASSERDRGIRGYTF. The CDR3 region has the DNA TGTGCCAGCAGTGAACGGGACAGGGGGATACGGGGCTACACCTTC.

At least ten counts were recorded for this clonotype. The chain carries TRBV7-9 and TRBJ2-3; 7 nucleotides line up with TRBD1. The V gene end was trimmed by 5 bases and the J gene end by 0 bases; junction bases not matched to a gene: 8. Germline CDR1 is SEHNR and CDR2 is FQNEAQ (reference sequence). There are 16 residues in the CDR3. The chain's CDR3 is CASSRLGQSSTDTQYF. CDR3 in DNA: TGTGCCAGCAGCCGGTTGGGACAGAGTAGCACAGATACGCAGTATTTT.

The rearrangement joins TRBV27 to TRBJ2-3; the D is unclear. Trimming pared 5 bases from V and 2 bases from J, leaving 23 bases between. Germline V lookup: CDR1 MNHEY, CDR2 SMNVEV (reference sequence). There are 18 residues in the CDR3. CDR3 in amino acids: CASSGRLDRMLNTDTQYF. DNA of the CDR3: TGTGCCAGCAGTGGGCGTTTAGACCGAATGTTGAACACAGATACGCAGTATTTT.

The gene calls are TRBV15 and TRBJ1-2, with TRBD1 matching over 10 bases. The CDR3 is made up of 15 amino acids. The V and J ends lost 1 base and 6 bases, in that order; junction bases with no gene match: 5. Germline values: CDR1 LNHNV, CDR2 YYDKDF (reference sequence). This CDR3 reads CATSRVTTGGDGYTF. The CDR3 DNA sequence: TGTGCCACCAGCAGAGTCACGACAGGGGGCGATGGCTACACCTTC.

V and J are TRBV4-3 and TRBJ1-5, with a weak D call TRBD1 (5 bases). V was clipped by 3 bases and J by 3 bases, with 18 bases between them. The CDR3 extends over 17 amino acids. CDR1 and CDR2 from the germline V gene are LGHNA and YSLEER. CDR3 in DNA: TGCGCCAGCAGCCAGGCATACCGGGACCTCGCCAATCAGCCCCAGCATTTT. Translated: CASSQAYRDLANQPQHF.

The chain employs TRBV7-2 and TRBJ2-2; 9 nucleotides match TRBD2. The trim removed 2 bases at V and 5 bases at J, leaving 27 bases unmatched. The length of the CDR3 is 23 residues. Per the germline V gene, CDR1 is SGHTA and CDR2 is FQGNSA. CDR3 coding DNA: TGTGCCAGCAGCTTATGGTTCGTGGCGACACGAGACGGGGACCTAGCGGGAACCGGGGAGCTGTTTTTT. As protein: CASSLWFVATRDGDLAGTGELFF.

The V call is TRBV9, the J call TRBJ2-7, with D perhaps matching TRBD2 (6 bases). The CDR3 runs 13 residues. Trimming left V 0 bases short and J 6 bases short, with 10 bases between. Germline CDR1 SGDLS, CDR2 YYNGEE. DNA of the CDR3: TGTGCCAGCAGCGTAGGGGGACTCGGCGAGCAGTACTTC. It is translated as CASSVGGLGEQYF.

V gene TRBV27 combines with J gene TRBJ1-3; 9 bases line up with TRBD1. This CDR3 has 16 amino acids. Germline CDR1 is MNHEY and CDR2 is SMNVEV (reference sequence). V shed 5 bases, J shed 3 bases, and the junction held 8 bases outside the gene matches. This chain's CDR3 is CASSPHRGQYGNTIYF. The CDR3 DNA follows: TGTGCCAGCAGTCCACACAGGGGGCAGTATGGAAACACCATATATTTT.

J is TRBJ1-5 and V is TRBV5-6; D unclear. Germline CDR1 and CDR2: SGHDT and YYEEEE. The V end was cut by 0 bases, the J end by 4 bases, with 11 bases between. There are 15 residues in the CDR3. The CDR3 loop reads CASSLEGNLNQPQHF. The CDR3 nucleotides are TGTGCCAGCAGCTTGGAAGGGAACCTTAATCAGCCCCAGCATTTT.

Written as DNA, the CDR3 is TGCAGCGTTTCCGACATTGCGAGCACTGAAGCTTTCTTT. Amino acids: CSVSDIASTEAFF. The chain recombines TRBV29-1 with TRBJ1-1; D unclear. The CDR3 totals 13 residues. The V gene lost 5 bases and the J gene lost 4 bases, with 14 bases spanning the gap. Germline V gives CDR1 SQVTM, CDR2 ANQGSEA.

The rearrangement links TRBV12-3 or TRBV12-4 to TRBJ1-1; 8 bases are a match to TRBD1. The CDR3 covers 14 residues. Germline trimming cut 6 bases from V and 7 bases from J; bases unmatched to any gene: 10. CDR3 protein: CASSYLTGANEAFF. Written as DNA, the CDR3 is TGTGCCAGCAGCTACTTGACAGGGGCTAATGAAGCTTTCTTT.

Only a few counts were recorded for this clonotype. The V and J genes are TRBV4-2 and TRBJ1-5, with unresolved D. The CDR3 consists of 15 residues. CDR1 is LGHNA and CDR2 is YNFKEQ in the germline V gene. V was trimmed by 1 base and J by 0 bases, leaving 7 bases between them. DNA for the CDR3: TGTGCCAGCAGCCAAGGGGCGGATAGCAATCAGCCCCAGCATTTT. This sequence encodes CASSQGADSNQPQHF.

Only a few counts were recorded for this clonotype. V is TRBV27 and J is TRBJ2-5, with 7 bases fitting TRBD2. Trimming took 4 bases from V and 7 from J; bases not matched to a gene: 6. The germline gives CDR1 MNHEY, CDR2 SMNVEV (reference sequence). The CDR3 consists of 13 residues. CDR3 bases: TGTGCCAGCAGTTGGGGACTAACCCGGACCCAGTACTTC. Its translation: CASSWGLTRTQYF.

This chain connects TRBV7-2 to TRBJ2-6; no clear D. This CDR3 spans 14 amino acids. Germline V gene data show CDR1 as SGHTA and CDR2 as FQGNSA. The ends were cut back, 7 bases at V and 2 bases at J, with 9 bases in the middle. This CDR3 reads CASNPGAGANVLTF. CDR3 coding DNA: TGTGCCAGCAACCCTGGAGCTGGGGCCAACGTCCTGACTTTC.

This chain uses TRBV5-4 with TRBJ2-2, with D hard to call. Germline CDR1 SGHNT, CDR2 YYREEE (reference sequence). This CDR3 contains 14 residues. The V end was cut by 4 bases, the J end by 4 bases, with 11 bases between. The CDR3: CASSPLTGTGELFF. CDR3 sequence (DNA): TGTGCCAGCAGCCCCCTTACCGGCACCGGGGAGCTGTTTTTT.

The chain combines TRBV7-6 with TRBJ1-1, with D maybe TRBD1 (6 bases). The CDR3 is made up of 14 amino acids. Trimming stripped 2 bases from V and 2 bases from J, with 9 bases between. Germline V gene sequence: CDR1 SGHVS, CDR2 FNYEAQ. CDR3: CASSLRTVNTEAFF. CDR3 in DNA: TGTGCCAGCAGCTTAAGGACAGTTAACACTGAAGCTTTCTTT.

The chain carries TRBV2 and TRBJ2-1, with 13 bases fitting TRBD2. CDR3 length: 15 amino acids. The germline CDR1 and CDR2 sequences are SNHLY and FYNNEI. J was trimmed by 9 bases and V by 7 bases; bases with no gene match: 9. The CDR3 region is CASTSTSGGASEQFF. For the CDR3, the DNA is TGTGCCAGCACCTCCACTAGCGGGGGGGCAAGTGAGCAGTTCTTC.

The chain links TRBV7-6 to TRBJ2-5; 15 nucleotides match TRBD2. Losses at the gene ends were 4 bases for V and 0 bases for J; bases not matched to a gene: 9. This CDR3 has 19 amino acids. Germline assignment: CDR1 SGHVS and CDR2 FNYEAQ. CDR3 protein: CASSSAGLAGGLYQETQYF. CDR3 sequence (DNA): TGTGCCAGCAGCTCGGCGGGACTAGCGGGGGGACTGTACCAAGAGACCCAGTACTTC.